Listed below are T cell receptor beta chains from one sample, sequenced in a study of Graves' ophthalmopathy and Graves' hyperthyroidism. TCRdb ran MiXCR on the multiplex PCR reads and lists one entry per CDR3 protein. The sample holds about 740,000 distinct CDR3 sequences; 40% are singletons and the top ten take 40% to 55%. The specimen sequenced was peripheral blood. The receptors come from an adult man with Graves' ophthalmopathy. Each CDR3 is given with its conserved first and last residue. The order of the fields is J gene, V gene, D gene, clone size, CDR3 protein, CDR3 DNA. The D gene is left open where the match is weak. A clone size is listed for some rows: how often the clone was seen (once, few, many), or a class if it is expanded.

J: TRBJ2-7; V: TRBV20-1; D: NA; size: NA; CDR3: CSAKGQQGPYEQYF; DNA: TGCAGTGCTAAGGGCCAACAGGGCCCCTACGAGCAGTACTTC
J: TRBJ1-1; V: TRBV14; D: NA; size: few; CDR3: CASSQETRQFEAFF; DNA: TGTGCCAGCAGCCAAGAAACCCGACAGTTTGAAGCTTTCTTT
J: TRBJ1-1; V: TRBV4-1; D: TRBD1; size: NA; CDR3: CASSQRQGANTEAFF; DNA: TGCGCCAGCAGCCAAAGACAGGGGGCAAACACTGAAGCCTTCTTT
J: TRBJ1-5; V: TRBV15; D: TRBD1; size: NA; CDR3: CATRRDRGNQPQHF; DNA: TGTGCCACCAGACGGGACAGGGGGAATCAGCCCCAGCATTTT
J: TRBJ1-2; V: TRBV7-2; D: NA; size: NA; CDR3: CASSLGSRAAYGYTF; DNA: TGTGCCAGCAGCTTAGGGTCCAGGGCTGCCTATGGCTACACCTTC
J: TRBJ1-5; V: TRBV12-3/TRBV12-4; D: TRBD1; size: many; CDR3: CASRPGQGGNQPQHF; DNA: TGTGCCAGCAGACCTGGACAGGGTGGAAATCAGCCCCAGCATTTT
J: TRBJ2-2; V: TRBV7-9; D: NA; size: many; CDR3: CASSQTATGSVNTGELFF; DNA: TGTGCCAGCAGCCAGACTGCTACAGGGAGCGTGAACACCGGGGAGCTGTTTTTT
J: TRBJ2-6; V: TRBV7-2; D: NA; size: few; CDR3: CASRRIQGSGANVLTF; DNA: TGTGCCAGCAGGCGTATTCAGGGCTCTGGGGCCAACGTCCTGACTTTC
J: TRBJ2-6; V: TRBV7-2; D: NA; size: many; CDR3: CASSLVGGANVLTF; DNA: TGTGCCAGCAGCTTGGTAGGGGGGGCCAACGTCCTGACTTTC
J: TRBJ2-2; V: TRBV7-9; D: TRBD1; size: few; CDR3: CASSSKTGANTGELFF; DNA: TGTGCCAGCAGCTCCAAGACAGGGGCGAACACCGGGGAGCTGTTTTTT
J: TRBJ2-7; V: TRBV10-3; D: TRBD2; size: NA; CDR3: CAMGTSGSEYF; DNA: TGTGCCATGGGGACTAGCGGGAGCGAGTACTTC
J: TRBJ1-5; V: TRBV7-6; D: TRBD1; size: NA; CDR3: CASSLGTGTPNQPQHF; DNA: TGTGCCAGCAGCCTGGGGACAGGAACCCCCAATCAGCCCCAGCATTTT
J: TRBJ1-4; V: TRBV15; D: NA; size: NA; CDR3: CATSRDKGQRNCFF; DNA: NA
J: TRBJ2-7; V: TRBV5-1; D: NA; size: many; CDR3: CASSLATGVVYEQYF; DNA: TGCGCCAGCAGCTTGGCGACGGGGGTCGTCTACGAGCAGTACTTC
J: TRBJ2-7; V: TRBV7-8; D: NA; size: NA; CDR3: CASSQVRAVQYF; DNA: TGCGCCAGCAGCCAAGTTCGGGCAGTGCAGTACTTC
J: TRBJ1-3; V: TRBV2; D: NA; size: many; CDR3: CASSGGPRPGNTIYF; DNA: TGTGCCAGCAGCGGGGGACCCCGGCCAGGAAACACCATATATTTT
J: TRBJ2-7; V: TRBV5-8; D: TRBD2; size: NA; CDR3: CASSAGTSGSGHEQYF; DNA: TGTGCCAGCAGCGCGGGGACTAGCGGGAGTGGCCACGAGCAGTACTTC
J: TRBJ2-7; V: TRBV2; D: NA; size: once; CDR3: CASIQGSYEQYF; DNA: TGTGCCAGCATCCAAGGATCCTACGAGCAGTACTTC
J: TRBJ2-2; V: TRBV20-1; D: NA; size: few; CDR3: CSARDFGGPGELFF; DNA: TGCAGTGCTAGAGATTTCGGGGGGCCCGGGGAGCTGTTTTTT
J: TRBJ2-4; V: TRBV11-2; D: TRBD2; size: once; CDR3: CASSSWTSGGGTGKNIQYF; DNA: TGTGCCAGCAGCTCTTGGACTAGCGGGGGGGGTACTGGCAAAAACATTCAGTACTTC
J: TRBJ1-2; V: TRBV24-1; D: TRBD1; size: many; CDR3: CATTGQGAITYGYTF; DNA: TGTGCCACGACTGGACAGGGGGCGATCACCTATGGCTACACCTTC
J: TRBJ2-5; V: TRBV29-1; D: TRBD2; size: many; CDR3: CSVDSSGGLQETQYF; DNA: TGCAGCGTTGATTCTAGCGGGGGTTTACAAGAGACCCAGTACTTC
J: TRBJ1-1; V: TRBV5-6; D: TRBD1; size: few; CDR3: CASINRGGTEAFF; DNA: TGTGCCAGCATTAACAGGGGCGGCACTGAAGCTTTCTTT